This is a list of T cell receptor beta chains from one sample in a study of CD8 T cells in ankylosing spondylitis. TCRdb independently ran MiXCR on the 5' RACE reads; one entry per CDR3 protein. The sample comprises fewer than 500,000 distinct CDR3 sequences, about 20% of which are singletons, and about 16% rests with the top ten. Material for sequencing was blood, either unsorted or a sorted T cell fraction (not recorded which). These receptors were collected from a male donor with ankylosing spondylitis. Both conserved end residues are part of each CDR3. The D gene is left open where the match is weak. Rows may omit the clone size; those that give it use once, few, many or a size class.

clone size	D gene	V gene	J gene	CDR3 protein	CDR3 DNA
.	TRBD2	TRBV4-1	TRBJ2-3	CASSHMTSGRSTDTQYF	TGCGCCAGCAGCCATATGACTAGCGGGAGATCCACAGATACGCAGTATTTT
.	.	TRBV4-3	TRBJ2-1	CASSAQGSLNEQFF	TGCGCCAGCAGCGCGCAGGGTTCACTCAATGAGCAGTTCTTC
.	TRBD2	TRBV12-3/TRBV12-4	TRBJ2-1	CASTTSPGLAGTYNEQFF	TGTGCCAGCACTACTTCCCCCGGACTAGCGGGGACCTACAATGAGCAGTTCTTC
few	TRBD2	TRBV24-1	TRBJ2-1	CATSDYLGSSGISYNEQFF	TGTGCCACCAGTGATTACCTCGGTAGTAGCGGGATCTCCTACAATGAGCAGTTCTTC
.	.	TRBV4-2	TRBJ1-5	CASSQPRGLEGSYSNQPQHF	TGTGCCAGCAGCCAACCGAGGGGCCTGGAGGGCTCTTATAGCAATCAGCCCCAGCATTTT
few	.	TRBV20-1	TRBJ2-4	CSAHRGENIQYF	TGCAGTGCCCATAGGGGTGAAAACATTCAGTACTTC
few	.	TRBV3-1	TRBJ2-5	CASSQDRKSHFQETQYF	TGTGCCAGCAGCCAAGATAGGAAGTCCCATTTCCAAGAGACCCAGTACTTC
.	TRBD1	TRBV12-3/TRBV12-4	TRBJ2-5	CASSFTRGRGTQYF	TGTGCCAGCAGTTTCACCAGGGGGCGGGGGACCCAGTACTTC
.	.	TRBV27	TRBJ1-5	CASSFSNSNQPQHF	TGTGCCAGCAGTTTTTCGAATAGCAATCAGCCCCAGCATTTT
.	.	TRBV27	TRBJ2-7	CASSFRRGMYEQYF	TGTGCCAGCAGTTTTCGGAGGGGGATGTACGAGCAGTACTTC
.	TRBD1	TRBV10-3	TRBJ1-1	CAIRGDREPVEAFF	TGTGCCATCAGAGGGGACAGGGAACCCGTTGAAGCTTTCTTT
few	TRBD2	TRBV9	TRBJ2-1	CASSVTSGGYNEQFF	TGTGCCAGCAGCGTAACTAGCGGGGGCTACAATGAGCAGTTCTTC
.	.	TRBV7-9	TRBJ2-7	CASSLTAGYEQYF	TGTGCCAGCAGCTTAACGGCGGGATACGAGCAGTACTTC
.	TRBD1	TRBV5-4	TRBJ2-7	CASSLDLDRASHEQYF	TGTGCCAGCAGCTTGGATTTAGACAGGGCCTCCCACGAGCAGTACTTC
few	.	TRBV29-1	TRBJ1-1	CSVEMGLGTEAFF	TGCAGCGTTGAGATGGGGCTGGGGACTGAAGCTTTCTTT
.	.	TRBV5-6	TRBJ1-4	CASSKQENEKLFF	TGTGCCAGCAGTAAACAGGAGAATGAAAAACTGTTTTTT
.	.	TRBV12-3/TRBV12-4	TRBJ2-7	CASRQTRSSYEQYF	TGTGCCAGCAGGCAGACTAGGAGCTCCTACGAGCAGTACTTC
few	TRBD1	TRBV6-1	TRBJ2-7	CASSRDRGSHYEQYF	TGTGCCAGCAGCCGTGACAGGGGGAGCCACTACGAGCAGTACTTC
.	TRBD1	TRBV29-1	TRBJ1-1	CSVDREYTEAFF	TGCAGCGTGGACAGGGAATACACTGAAGCTTTCTTT
.	.	TRBV4-3	TRBJ2-3	CASSQDPLPATQYF	TGCGCCAGCAGCCAAGATCCGCTCCCTGCTACGCAGTATTTT
.	.	TRBV6-1	TRBJ1-6	CASSSPGRRRTNSPLHF	TGTGCCAGCAGCTCACCGGGCAGGCGGCGAACTAATTCACCCCTCCACTTT
few	.	TRBV18	TRBJ1-4	CASSKGITTNEKLFF	TGTGCCAGCTCAAAAGGGATTACAACTAATGAAAAACTGTTTTTT
few	.	TRBV5-1	TRBJ2-1	CASSSTGTRPNEQFF	TGCGCCAGCAGCTCGACCGGGACCCGTCCCAATGAGCAGTTCTTC
few	TRBD2	TRBV20-1	TRBJ2-7	CSASGAGASYEQYF	TGCAGTGCTAGTGGAGCGGGAGCCAGCTACGAGCAGTACTTC